This T cell receptor beta chain was recovered during a study of blood T cell dynamics during melanoma immunotherapy. As for the study in general: Metastatic melanoma patients received first-line pembrolizumab or nivolumab plus ipilimumab.

The protocol was immunoSEQ multiplex PCR, while the TCRdb copy is restricted to in-frame clones and leaves out a portion. In the table there are 25,000 to 35,000 clones, approximately 80% of which are singletons. The CDR3 has 13 residues. The ends were cut back, 2 bases at V and 5 bases at J, with 10 bases in the middle. Germline CDR1 is GTSNPN and CDR2 is SVGIG (reference sequence). As to time point: week 3, after first cycle of checkpoint inhibitor. The TCR originated in a human donor with melanoma. This material consisted of blood, taken from a patient treated with checkpoint blockade. The rearrangement uses TRBV30 and TRBJ2-1, with TRBD2 as a possible D gene (7 bases). CDR3 sequence (DNA): TGTGCCTGGAGTAAGGGGGGGGACAATGAGCAGTTCTTC. Translated, it gives CAWSKGGDNEQFF.